Below, 6 T cell receptor beta chains from the same sample are listed, as sequenced in a study of blood T cells in healthy people across ages. The authors ran a second PCR of about 6 to 11 cycles using a sample-barcoded 5' primer and a J-beta primer mix. TCRdb itself ran the 5' RACE reads through MiXCR, one entry per CDR3 protein. Among 950,000 to 1,200,000 distinct CDR3 sequences listed, around two fifths were seen once. The sample comprised blood. Receptors originate from a man aged 18 to 30 in good health.

The chain has TRBV6-2 or TRBV6-3 and TRBJ1-1; 7 nucleotides line up with TRBD1. The V gene end was trimmed by 6 bases and the J gene end by 6 bases; junction bases not matched to a gene: 7. Looked up from germline, CDR1 is MNHEY and CDR2 is SVGEGT. This CDR3 has 13 residues. The CDR3 loop is CASRPSTGSEAFF. DNA of the CDR3: TGTGCCAGCAGACCCTCGACAGGGTCTGAAGCTTTCTTT.

This clonotype was seen a few times. The CDR3 coding sequence is TGCGCCAGCAGCCAAGACCTTGGGGCCCGGGAAGCTTTCTTT. Amino acids: CASSQDLGAREAFF. This sequence joins TRBV4-1 and TRBJ1-1, with TRBD1 as a possible D gene (5 bases). Germline V gene sequence: CDR1 MGHRA, CDR2 YSYEKL. V lost 0 bases to trimming and J lost 8 bases, with 13 bases between them. This CDR3 spans 14 amino acids.

The J gene is TRBJ1-1, the V gene TRBV12-3 or TRBV12-4; D uncertain. Trimming cost V 5 bases and J 3 bases, with 13 bases left between them. The CDR3 totals 14 residues. Written as DNA, the CDR3 is TGTGCCAGCAGTCCCAAGCGAGGGCACACTGAAGCTTTCTTT. As protein: CASSPKRGHTEAFF.

V and J are TRBV10-3 and TRBJ1-6; 9 bases fit TRBD1. CDR1 is ENHRY and CDR2 is SYGVKD in the germline V gene. V shed 3 bases, J shed 9 bases, and the junction held 6 bases outside the gene matches. This CDR3 spans 15 amino acids. For the CDR3, the DNA is TGTGCCATCAGTGAAAGGACAGGGGATACTTCACCCCTCCACTTT. The encoded protein is CAISERTGDTSPLHF.

The table lists this clonotype with a few counts. The chain employs TRBV20-1 and TRBJ2-1, with 10 bases fitting TRBD2. Germline V CDR1 and CDR2: DFQATT, SNEGSKA (reference sequence). With 5 bases clipped from V and 3 bases from J, the junction kept 4 bases outside the gene matches. The CDR3 has 14 residues. CDR3 nucleotides: TGCAGTGCTTATACTAGCGGGAACTACAATGAGCAGTTCTTC. This gives the protein CSAYTSGNYNEQFF.

Only a few counts were recorded for this clonotype. The chain carries TRBV15 and TRBJ2-7, with D perhaps TRBD1 or TRBD2 (5 bases each). The tail of the sequence fits TRBJ2-4 better, so the J call may be wrong. There are 16 residues in the CDR3. In germline, CDR1 is LNHNV, CDR2 YYDKDF (reference sequence). The CDR3 region is CATSRDHGTAKNIQYF. The CDR3 DNA sequence: TGTGCCACCAGCAGAGATCATGGGACAGCCAAAAACATTCAGTACTTC.